These T cell receptor beta chains were read from a single sample in a study of T cells after yellow fever vaccination. TCRdb fed the 5' RACE reads into MiXCR, producing one record per CDR3 protein. In the table there are 300,000 to 350,000 distinct CDR3 sequences, 3% to 4.5% of which are singletons. This specimen consisted of PBMCs, obtained 5 days after the yellow fever booster vaccination. All receptors come from a young man who received the YFV17D yellow fever vaccine. Both conserved end residues are part of each CDR3. A D gene is named only where the DNA matches it firmly. Not every row has a clone size; where given, it reads once, few, many or a size class.

J,V,size,D,DNA,CDR3
TRBJ1-1,TRBV5-6,-,-,TGTGCCAGCACAGGGCTGAACACTGAAGCTTTCTTT,CASTGLNTEAFF
TRBJ2-3,TRBV18,few,-,TGTGCCAGCCGCCAGACACTAGCCCCAGATACGCAGTATTTT,CASRQTLAPDTQYF
TRBJ2-7,TRBV20-1,-,TRBD2,TGCAGTGCTAGATTGACTAGCGGGGGGGCTGAGCAGTACTTC,CSARLTSGGAEQYF
TRBJ2-1,TRBV14,-,-,TGTGCCAGCAGCCATTCAGGGGCCCTTGAGCAGTTCTTC,CASSHSGALEQFF
TRBJ2-1,TRBV7-3,few,TRBD1,TGTGCCAGCAGTCCAACACGGACAGGGACGGGAAATGAGCAGTTCTTC,CASSPTRTGTGNEQFF
TRBJ2-3,TRBV4-1,-,-,TGCGCCAGCAGCCAAGATGGGAAAGCAGGGACAGATACGCAGTATTTT,CASSQDGKAGTDTQYF
TRBJ2-3,TRBV20-1,-,-,TGCAGTGCTAGGGGGCTCGGGGGTCTGTCGGAGACGCAGTATTTT,CSARGLGGLSETQYF
TRBJ2-1,TRBV4-1,-,-,TGCGCCAGCAGCCAGAACAGGGATGGAAATGAGCAGTTCTTC,CASSQNRDGNEQFF
TRBJ1-2,TRBV6-6,-,-,TGTGCCAGCAGAATCCGGGACAAGGGTGATGGCTACACCTTC,CASRIRDKGDGYTF
TRBJ2-4,TRBV19,many,TRBD1,TGTGCCAGTAGTATTCAGACAGGGGGGCAGTACTTC,CASSIQTGGQYF
TRBJ2-6,TRBV27,-,-,TGTGCCAGCAGACGCAGAGACTGGGGCTCTGGGGCCAACGTCCTGACTTTC,CASRRRDWGSGANVLTF
TRBJ2-7,TRBV6-2/TRBV6-3,few,-,TGTGCCAGCAGTTACCCAGGCGGCCTCCTCTACGAGCAGTACTTC,CASSYPGGLLYEQYF
TRBJ1-2,TRBV7-9,-,-,TGTGCCAGCAGCTTAGGCCAGGATGCCTATGGCTACACCTTC,CASSLGQDAYGYTF
TRBJ1-2,TRBV29-1,many,-,TGCAGCGTTGAGAGGGACTCACGCTATGGCTACACCTTC,CSVERDSRYGYTF
TRBJ1-3,TRBV27,-,-,TGTGCCAGCAGTTCAGGGGCCCGGTCTGACACCATATATTTT,CASSSGARSDTIYF
TRBJ1-3,TRBV7-6,few,-,TGTGCCAGCAGCGTGCTTGCCGGGTACGGAAACACCATATATTTT,CASSVLAGYGNTIYF
TRBJ2-7,TRBV5-1,many,-,TGCGCCAGCAGCTTGGGGGGGACTGGGGTCTACGAGCAGTACTTC,CASSLGGTGVYEQYF
TRBJ1-4,TRBV12-3/TRBV12-4,few,-,TGTGCCAGCAGCCCCGCCGGGACCGGAGGAGGAAAACTGTTTTTT,CASSPAGTGGGKLFF
TRBJ2-2,TRBV20-1,-,-,TGCAGTGCTAGAGATACCCTCGTCAACACCGGGGAGCTGTTTTTT,CSARDTLVNTGELFF
TRBJ2-1,TRBV7-9,-,TRBD2,TGTGCCAGTACTTTGACTAGCGGGGGGCTTGGAGGCAGTGAGCAGTTCTTC,CASTLTSGGLGGSEQFF
TRBJ2-5,TRBV5-1,-,-,TGCGCCAGCAGCCCCCTGAGTGCGGAGACCCAGTACTTC,CASSPLSAETQYF
TRBJ2-1,TRBV5-1,-,-,TGCGCCAGCAGCCTCCGTCTTAGCGTCGATGAGCAGTTCTTC,CASSLRLSVDEQFF
TRBJ2-3,TRBV12-3/TRBV12-4,-,-,TGTGCCAGCAGTTTGTGGAGCGGCCCGACGGGAGATACGCAGTATTTT,CASSLWSGPTGDTQYF
TRBJ2-1,TRBV10-3,few,TRBD1,TGTGCCACCCACACAGGGGTCTTTGTCAATGAGCAGTTCTTC,CATHTGVFVNEQFF
TRBJ2-3,TRBV11-2,few,-,TGTGCCAGCAGCTTAGATCTTGTTGGGTCAGATACGCAGTATTTT,CASSLDLVGSDTQYF
TRBJ1-2,TRBV12-3/TRBV12-4,-,TRBD1,TGTGCCAGCAGCATACAGGGGACTAACTATGGCTACACCTTC,CASSIQGTNYGYTF
TRBJ2-3,TRBV20-1,many,TRBD2,TGCAGTGCTGAAGCGGGGGCCTCAGATACGCAGTATTTT,CSAEAGASDTQYF
TRBJ2-3,TRBV18,few,-,TGTGCCAGCTCACCAGATGGGATCGTCAGCACAGATACGCAGTATTTT,CASSPDGIVSTDTQYF
TRBJ1-5,TRBV11-2,many,-,TGTGCCAGCAGCCCCCATAGGCAATATAGCAATCAGCCCCAGCATTTT,CASSPHRQYSNQPQHF
TRBJ2-3,TRBV5-1,many,-,TGCGCCAGCAGCTCCCCAGGGATATCCACAGATACGCAGTATTTT,CASSSPGISTDTQYF
TRBJ1-1,TRBV21-1,-,-,TGTGCCAGCACCAGACTACACGGGTATACTGAAGCTTTCTTT,CASTRLHGYTEAFF
TRBJ2-1,TRBV20-1,few,-,TGCAGTGCTAGATCCCACAATGAGCAGTTCTTC,CSARSHNEQFF
TRBJ1-3,TRBV7-2,-,-,TGTGCCAGCAGCTTAGCGGGGGACATCCGCTCTGGAAACACCATATATTTT,CASSLAGDIRSGNTIYF
TRBJ2-4,TRBV3-1,-,TRBD2,TGTGCCAGCAGCCCCTCCGATGGTAGCGGGGGGGCCGGGTACATTCAGTACTTC,CASSPSDGSGGAGYIQYF
TRBJ2-1,TRBV27,-,-,TGTGCCAGCAGGGCGGACAGCTACAATGAGCAGTTCTTC,CASRADSYNEQFF
TRBJ1-3,TRBV27,many,-,TGTGCCAGCAGTCCGAGGGTAGGCGCCTCCTCTGGAAACACCATATATTTT,CASSPRVGASSGNTIYF
TRBJ2-7,TRBV4-3,many,TRBD1,TGCGCCAGCAGCCAAGGGCCCACAGGGGGCCTCTACGAGCAGTACTTC,CASSQGPTGGLYEQYF
TRBJ1-6,TRBV7-9,-,TRBD1,TGTGCCAGCAGGTCCTCCGGGACAGGGGGGAGAGGCAAGTCACCCCTCCACTTT,CASRSSGTGGRGKSPLHF
TRBJ2-3,TRBV5-1,few,-,TGCGCCAGCAGCACCGGGACTTCCACTAGCACAGATACGCAGTATTTT,CASSTGTSTSTDTQYF
TRBJ1-5,TRBV18,-,-,TGTGCCAGCTCACCACAACAGGATAATCAGCCCCAGCATTTT,CASSPQQDNQPQHF
TRBJ1-1,TRBV6-2/TRBV6-3,many,-,TGTGCCAGCAGTTACTGGGATTTCACTGAAGCTTTCTTT,CASSYWDFTEAFF
TRBJ2-7,TRBV7-9,-,-,TGTGCCAGCAGCTCAGGGGCAGCTGGAACCCATGCTACTTACGAGCAGTACTTC,CASSSGAAGTHATYEQYF
TRBJ2-7,TRBV7-8,many,TRBD1,TGTGCCAGCAGCCCACCGCTAAGGACAGGGGGCTACGAGCAGTACTTC,CASSPPLRTGGYEQYF
TRBJ2-5,TRBV6-5,-,-,TGTGCCAGCAGTTCCACCTCGGGGGCGGGAGAGACCCAGTACTTC,CASSSTSGAGETQYF
TRBJ2-5,TRBV24-1,many,-,TGTGCCACCAGAAAGGGCGAGACCCAGTACTTC,CATRKGETQYF
TRBJ1-2,TRBV5-1,few,-,TGCGCCAGCAGCCCTTTCGGAGGGGCCGGACGAGATGGCTACACCTTC,CASSPFGGAGRDGYTF
TRBJ2-1,TRBV6-2/TRBV6-3,many,-,TGTGCCAGCAGTTTTGGTCCGGAGCGGGACAATGAGCAGTTCTTC,CASSFGPERDNEQFF
TRBJ2-7,TRBV9,few,-,TGTGCCAGCAGCGTATCCGGCGGGGCCGAGCAGTACTTC,CASSVSGGAEQYF
TRBJ1-3,TRBV6-6,few,TRBD1,TGTGCCAGCAGTCCGGAGGGGGCAGGTGGAAACACCATATATTTT,CASSPEGAGGNTIYF
TRBJ1-1,TRBV7-9,-,-,TGTGCCAGCACCCGAAAGGGGGGGCCGGACACTGAAGCTTTCTTT,CASTRKGGPDTEAFF
TRBJ2-5,TRBV5-6,many,-,TGTGCCAGCAGCCCCCGGGGGCCTTGGGAGACCCAGTACTTC,CASSPRGPWETQYF
TRBJ2-2,TRBV5-1,-,TRBD1,TGCGCCAGCAGCCCAGGACAGGGGAAGGTGTGGGAGCTGTTTTTT,CASSPGQGKVWELFF
TRBJ1-5,TRBV4-1,few,TRBD1,TGCGCCAGCAGCCAAGATTGGTCCCGGACAGGGAGGGGTCAGCCCCAGCATTTT,CASSQDWSRTGRGQPQHF
TRBJ1-6,TRBV20-1,few,-,TGCAGTGCTAATTCCGTGAAATATTCACCCCTCCACTTT,CSANSVKYSPLHF
TRBJ2-1,TRBV6-6,-,-,TGTGCCAGCAACCTTATAGGGGCTTCTGAGCAGTTCTTC,CASNLIGASEQFF
TRBJ1-6,TRBV6-2/TRBV6-3,-,-,TGTGCCAGCAGTTATCGGCCCCTGGGATCACCCCTCCACTTT,CASSYRPLGSPLHF
TRBJ1-2,TRBV14,-,TRBD1,TGTGCCAGCAGGAGGACAGGGGGCGACTATGGCTACACCTTC,CASRRTGGDYGYTF
TRBJ2-5,TRBV29-1,few,TRBD1,TGCAGCGCCGATGGGGTCCGGGACAGGGACATCCCCGGGGTGGAGACCCAGTACTTC,CSADGVRDRDIPGVETQYF
TRBJ2-4,TRBV5-1,many,TRBD1,TGCGCCAGCAGCTTCCGGGACAGTCGGGATAACATTCAGTACTTC,CASSFRDSRDNIQYF